This TCR beta chain was documented in a study of blood T cell repertoires in COVID-19. In the original analysis: Using reference gene primer amplification, nucleated cell counts were estimated. The data were produced by immunoSEQ multiplex PCR, yet TCRdb's version contains in-frame clones alone and is incomplete. D and trimming were read from the DNA, whereas the V and J calls and clone size are those reported in that table. Among around 250,000 clones, around 87% were seen once, and the ten largest hold more than 6.5%. The receptor comes from a woman in her 70s with active or convalescent COVID-19. The specimen sequenced was peripheral blood.

CDR3 sequence (DNA): TGTGCCAGCCACGAAGTTCCGCGGTCACCCCTCCACTTT. This translates into CASHEVPRSPLHF. The chain links TRBV25-1 to TRBJ1-6; D gene uncertain. The V end lost 8 bases, the J end lost 10 bases, and 15 bases lay between the germline ends. Germline loops: CDR1 MGHDK, CDR2 SYGVNS. The length of the CDR3 is 13 residues.